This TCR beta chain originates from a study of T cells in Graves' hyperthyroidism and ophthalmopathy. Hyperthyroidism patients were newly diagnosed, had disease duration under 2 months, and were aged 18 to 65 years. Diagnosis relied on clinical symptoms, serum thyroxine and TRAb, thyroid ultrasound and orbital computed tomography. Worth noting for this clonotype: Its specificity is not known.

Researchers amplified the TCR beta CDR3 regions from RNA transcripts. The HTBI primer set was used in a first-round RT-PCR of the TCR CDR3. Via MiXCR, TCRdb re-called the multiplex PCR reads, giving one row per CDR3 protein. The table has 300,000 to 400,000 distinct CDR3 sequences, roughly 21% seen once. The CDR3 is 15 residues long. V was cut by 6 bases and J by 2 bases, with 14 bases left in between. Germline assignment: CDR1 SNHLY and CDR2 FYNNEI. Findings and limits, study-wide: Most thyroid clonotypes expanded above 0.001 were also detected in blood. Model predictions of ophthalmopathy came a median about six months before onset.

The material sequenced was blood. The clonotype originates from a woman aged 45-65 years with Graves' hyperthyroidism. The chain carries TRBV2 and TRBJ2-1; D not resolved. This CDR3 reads CASSTTENPYNEQFF. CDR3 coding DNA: TGTGCCAGCAGCACGACTGAAAATCCCTACAATGAGCAGTTCTTC.